Below, 26 T cell receptor beta chains from the same sample are listed, as sequenced in a study of PD-1 blockade in classical Hodgkin lymphoma. Each patient's relapse followed autologous stem cell transplantation, and brentuximab vedotin exposure varied. Sequencing used immunoSEQ multiplex PCR; TCRdb keeps in-frame clones, though not all of them. The table shows approximately 12,000 clones, with 80% to 95% occurring only once. Here the sequenced sample was peripheral blood mononuclear cells (PBMCs), taken at baseline. Source of these receptors: a human donor with classical Hodgkin lymphoma.

V usage is TRBV15 and J usage is TRBJ2-5; no clear D. With 1 base removed from V and 5 bases from J, the gap between germline ends came to 11 bases. Looked up from germline, CDR1 is LNHNV and CDR2 is YYDKDF (reference sequence). The CDR3 is 14 amino acids. CDR3: CATSRVQPSETQYF. DNA for the CDR3: TGTGCCACCAGCAGAGTGCAGCCTTCCGAGACCCAGTACTTC.

The CDR3 nucleotides are TGTGCCAGCAGCACAGGGTTGAACGAGCAGTACTTC. Its protein product is CASSTGLNEQYF. This rearrangement joins TRBV7-9 to TRBJ2-7, with D possibly matching TRBD1 (6 bases). This CDR3 region has 12 residues. CDR1 SEHNR and CDR2 FQNEAQ come from the germline V gene (reference sequence). V lost 5 bases and J lost 5, with 10 bases in between.

This clone was seen a single time. The rearrangement joins TRBV5-8 to TRBJ1-1; D unresolved. This CDR3 contains 10 residues. Germline CDR1 reads SGHTS; CDR2 reads YDEGEE. Trimming took 2 bases from V and 5 from J, leaving 1 base between them. The DNA of the CDR3 is TGTGCCAGCAGCTTTACTGAAGCTTTCTTT. Translation: CASSFTEAFF.

The rearrangement uses TRBV11-2 and TRBJ2-5; D is possibly TRBD1 or TRBD2 (5 bases each). Germline CDR1 reads SGHAT; CDR2 reads FQNNGV. The CDR3 contains 14 residues. The ends were cut back, 0 bases at V and 5 bases at J, with 10 bases in the middle. Written as DNA, the CDR3 is TGTGCCAGCAGCTTAGATCCGGGGCGGGAGACCCAGTACTTC. It codes for CASSLDPGRETQYF.

This CDR3 is CASSQPTLQGLPDTQYF. In DNA, the CDR3 is TGCGCCAGCAGTCAACCCACCCTGCAGGGTCTCCCAGATACGCAGTATTTT. The chain is built from TRBV5-1 and TRBJ2-3; possibly TRBD1 for D (5 bases). V lost 5 bases, J lost 4 bases, and 23 bases lay in between. Germline loops: CDR1 SGHRS, CDR2 YFSETQ. This CDR3 spans 17 amino acids.

The V gene is TRBV18, the J gene TRBJ1-2, with 8 bases that match TRBD1. Germline CDR1 KGHSH, CDR2 LQKENI. V dropped 6 bases and J dropped 6; count of bases not matched to a gene: 12. The CDR3 runs 15 residues. Written as DNA, the CDR3 is TGTGCCAGCTCTCCTGGACAGGGATGGTATGATGGCTACACCTTC. It translates to CASSPGQGWYDGYTF.

The chain couples TRBV13 to TRBJ2-2, with D hard to call. The V end was cut by 3 bases, the J end by 6 bases, with 8 bases between. The CDR3 length is 13 residues. In germline, CDR1 is PRHDT, CDR2 FYEKMQ (reference sequence). The CDR3 DNA reads TGTGCCAGCAGCTTCCAAGAGGCCGGGGAGCTGTTTTTT. Amino acids: CASSFQEAGELFF. The complete variable domain, with remaining parts taken from reference TRBV13 and TRBJ2-2, reads AAGVIQSPRHLIKEKRETATLKCYPIPRHDTVYWYQQGPGQDPQFLISFYEKMQSDKGSIPDRFSAQQFSDYHSELNMSSLELGDSALYFCASSFQEAGELFFGEGSRLTVL.

CDR3 sequence reads: CASSLTGTKPQHF. In DNA, the CDR3 is TGTGCCAGCAGCCTGACAGGGACAAAGCCCCAGCATTTT. The V gene is TRBV14, the J gene TRBJ1-5; TRBD1 aligns across 7 bases. V was clipped by 4 bases and J by 8 bases; unmatched bases: 5. Germline CDR1 and CDR2: SGHDN and FVKESK. This CDR3 contains 13 residues.

The chain links TRBV7-2 to TRBJ2-3; D is unresolved. Germline V gene data show CDR1 as SGHTA and CDR2 as FQGNSA. The CDR3 sequence is 13 residues long. V dropped 6 bases and J dropped 1 base, with 8 bases sitting between them. Here the CDR3 reads CASSRGGTDTQYF. Here the CDR3 DNA reads TGTGCCAGCAGTAGAGGAGGCACAGATACGCAGTATTTT.

The V and J genes are TRBV6-6 and TRBJ2-7, with 7 bases matching TRBD1. From germline, CDR1 is MNHNY and CDR2 SVGAGI (reference sequence). J was trimmed by 0 bases and V by 6 bases; bases with no gene match: 11. CDR3 length: 16 amino acids. The CDR3 coding sequence is TGTGCCAGCAGCTTCTCCTCCGGACAGGCCTCCTACGAGCAGTACTTC. Amino acid sequence: CASSFSSGQASYEQYF.

The chain links TRBV5-4 to TRBJ2-7; 8 positions match TRBD2. The CDR3 is made up of 15 amino acids. Germline CDR1 reads SGHNT; CDR2 reads YYREEE (reference sequence). V gave up 0 bases and J gave up 7 bases; unmatched junction bases: 9. Written as DNA, the CDR3 is TGTGCCAGCAGCTTGGAGCGGGGGCGCCCGTTGGAGCAGTACTTC. Protein: CASSLERGRPLEQYF.

V gene TRBV6-4 combines with J gene TRBJ2-5, with D unclear. The CDR3 contains 13 residues. V was pared by 2 bases and J by 5 bases, with 9 bases between. Germline V lookup: CDR1 MRHNA, CDR2 SNTAGT. The CDR3 coding sequence is TGTGCCAGCAGTGACGGCCCAGAGGAGACCCAGTACTTC. It translates to CASSDGPEETQYF.

The chain joins TRBV4-1 to TRBJ2-1, with D uncertain. Germline loops: CDR1 MGHRA, CDR2 YSYEKL. Trimming left V 5 bases short and J 6 bases short, with 11 bases between. The CDR3 is 13 amino acids. CDR3 bases: TGCGCCAGCAGCTCACGACTGGGCAATGAGCAGTTCTTC. Its translation is CASSSRLGNEQFF.

The V call is TRBV2, the J call TRBJ1-5; D ambiguous. This CDR3 is 15 amino acids long. Germline V gives CDR1 SNHLY, CDR2 FYNNEI. Trimming pared 1 base from V and 0 bases from J, leaving 7 bases between. CDR3 sequence (DNA): TGTGCCAGCAGTGAAGGTGTCAATAGCAATCAGCCCCAGCATTTT. The encoded protein is CASSEGVNSNQPQHF.

Of note for this clone: Compared with germline, one end of the junction differs, possibly owing to a read error. Distinct nucleotide sequences in the sample also encode this CDR3. The V and J genes are TRBV4-1 and TRBJ2-2; D not certain. The CDR3 loop spans 15 amino acids. Germline loops: CDR1 MGHRA, CDR2 YSYEKL. CDR3 amino acids: CASSQNTGSSGELFF. CDR3 coding DNA: TGTGCCAGCAGCCAAAATACCGGGTCCAGCGGGGAGCTGTTTTTT.

The genes are TRBV30 and TRBJ1-5, with TRBD1 identical over 7 bases. The J segment lost 4 bases and the V segment lost 3 bases, leaving 3 bases of the junction unmatched. The CDR3 covers 13 residues. Germline V gene sequence: CDR1 GTSNPN, CDR2 SVGIG (reference sequence). CDR3 region: CAWRGTENQPQHF. The CDR3 coding sequence is TGTGCCTGGAGAGGGACAGAAAATCAGCCCCAGCATTTT. Variable domain in full (rest from reference TRBV30 and TRBJ1-5): SQTIHQWPATLVQPVGSPLSLECTVEGTSNPNLYWYRQAAGRGLQLLFYSVGIGQISSEVPQNLSASRPQDRQFILSSKKLLLSDSGFYLCAWRGTENQPQHFGDGTRLSIL.

The chain employs TRBV5-8 and TRBJ2-5, with D perhaps being TRBD1 or TRBD2 (6 bases each). The germline V gene encodes CDR1 SGHTS and CDR2 YDEGEE. Trimming took 1 base from V and 2 from J, leaving 15 bases between them. The CDR3 is 16 amino acids. The DNA for the CDR3 is TGTGCCAGCAGCTTGAGGGGGGCCGGTATACAAGAGACCCAGTACTTC. It codes for CASSLRGAGIQETQYF.

This clone appeared a few times. The V and J genes are TRBV30 and TRBJ1-4, with D possibly being TRBD1 (6 bases). Germline CDR1 GTSNPN, CDR2 SVGIG (reference sequence). This CDR3 contains 14 residues. V lost 4 bases to trimming and J lost 11 bases, with 20 bases between them. The CDR3 DNA sequence: TGTGCCTGGACCGTGACAGGCCCACGGGGGAAACTGTTTTTT. It encodes CAWTVTGPRGKLFF.

The chain links TRBV5-1 to TRBJ1-4, with no clear D. The CDR3 loop spans 16 amino acids. Germline V gene sequence: CDR1 SGHRS, CDR2 YFSETQ. Deletions cut 0 bases from V and 3 bases from J, with 12 bases between. The CDR3: CASSLGGSRANEKLFF. In DNA form, the CDR3 reads TGCGCCAGCAGCTTGGGAGGCAGCAGAGCTAATGAAAAACTGTTTTTT. The variable domain in full, completed from reference TRBV5-1 and TRBJ1-4, reads KAGVTQTPRYLIKTRGQQVTLSCSPISGHRSVSWYQQTPGQGLQFLFEYFSETQRNKGNFPGRFSGRQFSNSRSEMNVSTLELGDSALYLCASSLGGSRANEKLFFGSGTQLSVL.

The CDR3 protein is CASSIDGAAGQLAKNIQYF. The CDR3 nucleotides are TGTGCCAGTAGTATAGATGGGGCGGCGGGGCAACTAGCCAAAAACATTCAGTACTTC. The chain joins TRBV19 to TRBJ2-4, with a weak D call TRBD2 (6 bases). This CDR3 region has 19 residues. V was clipped by 0 bases and J by 0 bases, with 18 bases between them. Germline loops: CDR1 LNHDA, CDR2 SQIVND (reference sequence).

V usage is TRBV2 and J usage is TRBJ2-7, with D perhaps given as TRBD1 or TRBD2 (7 bases each). The CDR3 contains 15 residues. Germline V lookup: CDR1 SNHLY, CDR2 FYNNEI. V lost 6 bases to trimming and J lost 0 bases, with 15 bases between them. CDR3 bases: TGTGCCAGCAGAGCGGGACAGCTCAGCTCCTACGAGCAGTACTTC. Its protein product is CASRAGQLSSYEQYF.

The chain employs TRBV6-5 and TRBJ2-5; the D gene is possibly TRBD1 (6 bases). The CDR3 runs 16 residues. Trimming shortened V by 4 bases and J by 5 bases, and 20 bases separated the two germline ends. The germline V gene encodes CDR1 MNHEY and CDR2 SVGAGI. The CDR3 DNA is TGTGCCAGCAGTTCATCCGTTGGTCAGGGGTACGAGACCCAGTACTTC. It encodes CASSSSVGQGYETQYF.

For the CDR3, the DNA is TGTGCCAGCAGCCCCAGGCTTCAGGGAGCGATGAACACTGAAGCTTTCTTT. Translating it yields CASSPRLQGAMNTEAFF. The J gene is TRBJ1-1, the V gene TRBV7-8; TRBD1 is a possible D gene (5 bases). Germline CDR1 SGHVS, CDR2 FQNEAQ. The CDR3 spans 17 residues. The V end was cut by 5 bases, the J end by 0 bases, with 19 bases between.

The rearrangement links TRBV10-1 to TRBJ2-5, with no clear D. The CDR3 loop spans 14 amino acids. Germline CDR1 reads WNHNN; CDR2 reads SYGVQD (reference sequence). V was shortened by 3 bases and J by 2 bases, with 10 bases between the two germline ends. CDR3 nucleotides: TGCGCCAGCAGTGACTATCGCAGACAAGAGACCCAGTACTTC. Its translation: CASSDYRRQETQYF.

The rearrangement joins TRBV13 to TRBJ2-7, with a weak D call TRBD1 (6 bases). The V end was cut by 5 bases, the J end by 0 bases, with 17 bases between. The CDR3 loop spans 16 amino acids. Germline CDR1 and CDR2: PRHDT and FYEKMQ (reference sequence). The chain's CDR3 is CASSGEQGLGSYEQYF. CDR3 nucleotide sequence: TGTGCCAGCAGCGGTGAACAGGGCCTTGGCTCCTACGAGCAGTACTTC.

The chain combines TRBV7-9 with TRBJ2-7; 10 positions match TRBD2. This CDR3 has 14 amino acids. V gave up 5 bases and J gave up 4 bases; unmatched junction bases: 5. Germline values: CDR1 SEHNR, CDR2 FQNEAQ (reference sequence). In DNA, the CDR3 is TGTGCCAGCAGCCCCGGGACTAGCGTTTACGAGCAGTACTTC. Translated, it gives CASSPGTSVYEQYF.